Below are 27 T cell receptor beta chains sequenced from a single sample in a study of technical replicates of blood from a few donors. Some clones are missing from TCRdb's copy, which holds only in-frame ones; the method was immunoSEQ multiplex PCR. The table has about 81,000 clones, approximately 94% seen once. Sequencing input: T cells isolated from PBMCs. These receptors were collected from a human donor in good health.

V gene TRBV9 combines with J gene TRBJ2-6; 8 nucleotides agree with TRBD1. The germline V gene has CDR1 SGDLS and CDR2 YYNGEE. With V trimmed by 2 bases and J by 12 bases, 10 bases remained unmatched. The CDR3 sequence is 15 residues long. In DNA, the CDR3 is TGTGCCAGCAGCGTCTCCGGGACAGGTTTCGGCGTCCTGACTTTC. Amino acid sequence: CASSVSGTGFGVLTF.

The CDR3 is CASSIEHYSNQPQHF. The DNA of the CDR3 is TGTGCCAGTAGTATAGAGCACTATAGCAATCAGCCCCAGCATTTT. The chain couples TRBV19 to TRBJ1-5, with D unclear. The germline gives CDR1 LNHDA, CDR2 SQIVND (reference sequence). This CDR3 has 15 amino acids. Deletions cut 0 bases from V and 0 bases from J, with 6 bases between.

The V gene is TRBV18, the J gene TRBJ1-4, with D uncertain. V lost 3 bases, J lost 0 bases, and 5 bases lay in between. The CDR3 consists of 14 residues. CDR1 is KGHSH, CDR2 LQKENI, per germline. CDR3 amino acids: CASSPSTTNEKLFF. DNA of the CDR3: TGTGCCAGCTCACCGTCTACAACTAATGAAAAACTGTTTTTT. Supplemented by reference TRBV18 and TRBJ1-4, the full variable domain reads NAGVMQNPRHLVRRRGQEARLRCSPMKGHSHVYWYRQLPEEGLKFMVYLQKENIIDESGMPKERFSAEFPKEGPSILRIQQVVRGDSAAYFCASSPSTTNEKLFFGSGTQLSVL.

The CDR3 loop is CASSVAPFSGNTIYF. The CDR3 coding sequence is TGTGCCAGCAGCGTAGCCCCCTTTTCTGGAAACACCATATATTTT. The V gene is TRBV9, the J gene TRBJ1-3; D unclear. This CDR3 has 15 residues. Trimming cost V 0 bases and J 1 base, with 8 bases left between them. Germline lookup yields CDR1 SGDLS and CDR2 YYNGEE.

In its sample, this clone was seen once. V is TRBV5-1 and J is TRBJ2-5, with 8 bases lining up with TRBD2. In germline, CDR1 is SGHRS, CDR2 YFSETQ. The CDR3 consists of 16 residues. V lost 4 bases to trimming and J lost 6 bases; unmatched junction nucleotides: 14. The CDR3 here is CASSLTAREGPKTQYF. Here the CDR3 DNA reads TGCGCCAGCAGCCTAACAGCTCGGGAGGGCCCGAAGACCCAGTACTTC.

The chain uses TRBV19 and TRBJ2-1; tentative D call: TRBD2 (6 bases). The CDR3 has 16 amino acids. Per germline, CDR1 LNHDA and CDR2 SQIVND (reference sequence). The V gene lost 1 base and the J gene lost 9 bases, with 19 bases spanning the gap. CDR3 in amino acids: CASSIAERGSIGEQFF. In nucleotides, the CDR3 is TGTGCCAGTAGTATAGCCGAACGGGGGAGCATCGGTGAGCAGTTCTTC.

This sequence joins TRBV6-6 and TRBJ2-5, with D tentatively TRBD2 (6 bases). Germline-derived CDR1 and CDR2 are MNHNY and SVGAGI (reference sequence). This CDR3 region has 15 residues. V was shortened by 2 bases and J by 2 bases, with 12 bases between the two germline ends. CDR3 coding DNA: TGTGCCAGCAGTTACACACGGGGGAGACAAGAGACCCAGTACTTC. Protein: CASSYTRGRQETQYF.

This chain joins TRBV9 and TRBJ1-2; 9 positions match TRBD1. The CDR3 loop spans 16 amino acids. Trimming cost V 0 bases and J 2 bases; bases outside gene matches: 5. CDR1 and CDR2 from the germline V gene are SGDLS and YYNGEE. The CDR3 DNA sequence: TGTGCCAGCAGCGTAGACGAGGGACAGGGAAACTATGGCTACACCTTC. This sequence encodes CASSVDEGQGNYGYTF.

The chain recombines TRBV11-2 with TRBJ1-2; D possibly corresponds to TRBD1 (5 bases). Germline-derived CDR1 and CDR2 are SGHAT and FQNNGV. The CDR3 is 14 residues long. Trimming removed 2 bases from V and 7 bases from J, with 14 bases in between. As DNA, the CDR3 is TGTGCCAGCAGCTTACGGGGGATAACCGGTGGCTACACCTTC. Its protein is CASSLRGITGGYTF. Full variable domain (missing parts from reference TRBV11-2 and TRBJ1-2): EAGVAQSPRYKIIEKRQSVAFWCNPISGHATLYWYQQILGQGPKLLIQFQNNGVVDDSQLPKDRFSAERLKGVDSTLKIQPAKLEDSAVYLCASSLRGITGGYTFGSGTRLTVV.

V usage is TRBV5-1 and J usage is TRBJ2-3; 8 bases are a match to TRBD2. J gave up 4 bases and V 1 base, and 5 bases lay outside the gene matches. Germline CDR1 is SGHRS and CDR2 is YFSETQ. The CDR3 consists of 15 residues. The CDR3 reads CASSLFGGESDTQYF. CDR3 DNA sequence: TGCGCCAGCAGCTTGTTCGGGGGGGAGTCAGATACGCAGTATTTT. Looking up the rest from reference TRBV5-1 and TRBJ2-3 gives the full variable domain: KAGVTQTPRYLIKTRGQQVTLSCSPISGHRSVSWYQQTPGQGLQFLFEYFSETQRNKGNFPGRFSGRQFSNSRSEMNVSTLELGDSALYLCASSLFGGESDTQYFGPGTRLTVL.

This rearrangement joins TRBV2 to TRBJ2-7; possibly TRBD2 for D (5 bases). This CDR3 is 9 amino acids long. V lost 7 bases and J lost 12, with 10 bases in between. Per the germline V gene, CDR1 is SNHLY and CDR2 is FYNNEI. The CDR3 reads CASNPGGYF. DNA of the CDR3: TGTGCCAGCAACCCCGGAGGGTACTTC.

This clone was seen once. CDR3 sequence: CASSLPGQANQPQHF. CDR3 coding DNA: TGTGCCAGCAGTCTTCCGGGACAGGCAAATCAGCCCCAGCATTTT. The V and J genes are TRBV28 and TRBJ1-5; TRBD1 matches 8 bases. The junction had 7 bases not matched to a gene; V was cut back by 5 bases and J by 4 bases. CDR3 length: 15 residues. Germline CDR1 reads MDHEN; CDR2 reads SYDVKM.

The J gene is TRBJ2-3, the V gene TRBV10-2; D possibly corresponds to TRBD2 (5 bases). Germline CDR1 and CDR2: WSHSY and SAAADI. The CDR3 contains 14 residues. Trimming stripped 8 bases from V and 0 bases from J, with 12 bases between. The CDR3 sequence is CASSRVSSTDTQYF. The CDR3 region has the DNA TGCGCCAGCTCGCGGGTTTCTAGCACAGATACGCAGTATTTT.

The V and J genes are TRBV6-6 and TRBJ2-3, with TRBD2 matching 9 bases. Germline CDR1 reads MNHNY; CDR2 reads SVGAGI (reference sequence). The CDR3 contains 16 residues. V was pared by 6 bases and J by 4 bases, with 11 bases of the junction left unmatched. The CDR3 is CASRFLAGTSPDTQYF. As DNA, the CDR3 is TGTGCCAGCAGATTTCTAGCGGGAACGTCCCCAGATACGCAGTATTTT.

CDR3 sequence: CASSQVEGRGEQFF. In DNA, the CDR3 is TGCGCCAGCAGCCAAGTAGAAGGGAGGGGTGAGCAGTTCTTC. V is TRBV4-3 and J is TRBJ2-1, with 7 bases aligning to TRBD2. With 1 base clipped from V and 9 bases from J, the junction kept 6 bases outside the gene matches. Germline loops: CDR1 LGHNA, CDR2 YSLEER. The CDR3 sequence is 14 residues long.

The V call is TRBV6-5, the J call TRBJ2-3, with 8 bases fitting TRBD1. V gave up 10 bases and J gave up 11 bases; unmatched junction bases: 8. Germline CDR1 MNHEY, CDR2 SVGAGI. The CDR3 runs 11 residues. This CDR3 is CATQRGTGQYF. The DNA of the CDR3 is TGTGCCACCCAAAGAGGGACAGGGCAGTATTTT.

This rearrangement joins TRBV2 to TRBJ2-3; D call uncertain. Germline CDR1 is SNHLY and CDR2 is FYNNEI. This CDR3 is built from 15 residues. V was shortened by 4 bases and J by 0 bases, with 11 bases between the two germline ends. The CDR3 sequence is CASSVFRESTDTQYF. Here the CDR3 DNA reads TGTGCCAGCAGTGTATTCCGAGAAAGCACAGATACGCAGTATTTT.

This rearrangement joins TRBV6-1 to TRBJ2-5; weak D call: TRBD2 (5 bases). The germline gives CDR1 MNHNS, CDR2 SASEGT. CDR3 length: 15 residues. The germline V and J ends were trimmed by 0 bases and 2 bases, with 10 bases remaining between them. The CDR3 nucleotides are TGTGCCAGCAGTGAAGCGCTAGGGAGACAAGAGACCCAGTACTTC. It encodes CASSEALGRQETQYF.

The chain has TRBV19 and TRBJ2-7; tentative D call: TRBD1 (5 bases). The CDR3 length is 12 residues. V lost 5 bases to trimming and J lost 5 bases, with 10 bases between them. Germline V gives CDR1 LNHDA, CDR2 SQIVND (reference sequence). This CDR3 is CASSYWGNEQYF. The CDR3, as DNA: TGTGCCAGTAGTTATTGGGGCAACGAGCAGTACTTC.

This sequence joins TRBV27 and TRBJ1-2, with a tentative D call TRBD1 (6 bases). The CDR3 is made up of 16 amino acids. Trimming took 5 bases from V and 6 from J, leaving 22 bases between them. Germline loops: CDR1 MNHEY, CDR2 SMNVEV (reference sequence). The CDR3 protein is CASSPEQGPLRNGYTF. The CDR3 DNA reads TGTGCCAGCAGTCCAGAACAGGGCCCCTTGCGGAATGGCTACACCTTC.

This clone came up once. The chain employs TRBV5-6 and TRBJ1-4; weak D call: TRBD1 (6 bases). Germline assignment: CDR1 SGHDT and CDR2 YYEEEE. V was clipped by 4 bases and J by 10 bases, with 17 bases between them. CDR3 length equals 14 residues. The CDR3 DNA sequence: TGTGCCAGCAGCCGGGACATGGATTTTGGAAAACTGTTTTTT. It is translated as CASSRDMDFGKLFF.

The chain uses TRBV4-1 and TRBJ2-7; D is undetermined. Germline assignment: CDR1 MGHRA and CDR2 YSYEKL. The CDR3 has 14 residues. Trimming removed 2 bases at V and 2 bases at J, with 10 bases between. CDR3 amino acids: CASSQLPPTYEQYF. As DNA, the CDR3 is TGCGCCAGCAGCCAACTACCTCCCACCTACGAGCAGTACTTC.

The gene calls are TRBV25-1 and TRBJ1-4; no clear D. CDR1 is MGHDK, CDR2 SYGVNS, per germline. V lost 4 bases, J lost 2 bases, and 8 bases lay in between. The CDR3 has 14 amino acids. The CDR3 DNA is TGTGCCAGCAGTGTATACGGGACTAATGAAAAACTGTTTTTT. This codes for CASSVYGTNEKLFF.

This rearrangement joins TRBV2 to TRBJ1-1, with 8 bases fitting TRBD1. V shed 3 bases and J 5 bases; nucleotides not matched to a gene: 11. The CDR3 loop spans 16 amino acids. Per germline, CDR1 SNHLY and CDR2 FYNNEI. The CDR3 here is CASSEDRVAVATEAFF. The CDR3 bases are TGTGCCAGCAGTGAGGACAGGGTCGCCGTGGCGACTGAAGCTTTCTTT.

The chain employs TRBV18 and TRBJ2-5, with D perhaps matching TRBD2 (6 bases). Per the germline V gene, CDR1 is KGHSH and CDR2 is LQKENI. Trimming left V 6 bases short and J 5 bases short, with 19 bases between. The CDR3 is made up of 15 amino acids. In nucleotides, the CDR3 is TGTGCCAGCTCCCTGCGGAAACGGGAGCAGGAGACCCAGTACTTC. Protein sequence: CASSLRKREQETQYF.

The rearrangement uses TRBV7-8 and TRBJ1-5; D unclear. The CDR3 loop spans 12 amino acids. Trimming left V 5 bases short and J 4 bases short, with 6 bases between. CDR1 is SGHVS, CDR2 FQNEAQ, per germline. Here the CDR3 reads CASSPVNQPQHF. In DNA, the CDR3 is TGTGCCAGCAGCCCCGTTAATCAGCCCCAGCATTTT.

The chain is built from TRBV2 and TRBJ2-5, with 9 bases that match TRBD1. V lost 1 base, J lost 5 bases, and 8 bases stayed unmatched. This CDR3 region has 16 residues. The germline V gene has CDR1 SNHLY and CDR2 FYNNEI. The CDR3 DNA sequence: TGTGCCAGCAGTGAAGGTGCGGGACAGGGATGGGAGACCCAGTACTTC. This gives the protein CASSEGAGQGWETQYF.